The rows below give T cell receptor beta chains drawn from one sample of a study of Graves' ophthalmopathy and Graves' hyperthyroidism. TCRdb independently ran MiXCR on the multiplex PCR reads; one entry per CDR3 protein. The table lists hundreds of thousands of distinct CDR3 sequences, 20% to 25% of them singletons, with approximately 6.5% in the top ten. Sequenced material: peripheral blood. The receptors come from a woman aged 18-29 years with stable Graves' hyperthyroidism. Some clones in this sample may be carry-over from other donors' samples. CDR3s include the opening cysteine and the closing phenylalanine or tryptophan. A D gene is named only where the DNA matches it firmly. Some rows mark clone size as missing; the rest say once, few, many or name a class of expanded clone.

abundance,v_gene,j_gene,len,d_gene,CDR3nt,CDR3aa
many,TRBV5-1,TRBJ2-7,13,NA,TGCGCCAGCAGCCCTCAGGGGGGTGGCGAGCAGTACTTC,CASSPQGGGEQYF
many,TRBV12-3/TRBV12-4,TRBJ1-1,12,NA,TGTGCCAGCAGCTTAGGGGGGCTTGAAGCTTTCTTT,CASSLGGLEAFF
many,TRBV27,TRBJ2-7,14,NA,TGTGCCAGCAGCATCCAAAGACAGATGCTCAAGCAGTACTTC,CASSIQRQMLKQYF
many,TRBV29-1,TRBJ1-1,15,NA,TGCAGCGTTGAAGGTTGGGGTACAGGGAACACTGAAGCTTTCTTT,CSVEGWGTGNTEAFF
few,TRBV6-1,TRBJ1-1,16,NA,TGTGCCAGCTCCCCAGGGAGGGCATCTGTGAACACTGAAGCTTTCTTT,CASSPGRASVNTEAFF
many,TRBV25-1,TRBJ1-1,15,NA,TGTGCCAGCAGTGAATATTCATGGAGGACAGTCGGGGCTTTCTTT,CASSEYSWRTVGAFF
NA,TRBV4-3,TRBJ1-1,14,NA,TGCGCCAGCAGCCAAGGGGGCCGCGACACTGAAGCTTTCTTT,CASSQGGRDTEAFF
many,TRBV19,TRBJ2-7,16,TRBD2,TGTGCCAGTAGCGTCCCTAGCGGGAGGCCCCCCTACGAGCAGTACTTC,CASSVPSGRPPYEQYF
few,TRBV6-5,TRBJ2-5,15,TRBD1,TGTGCCAGCAGTTTCCACAGGGGGCTGGGGGAGACCCAGTACTTC,CASSFHRGLGETQYF
NA,TRBV28,TRBJ1-1,14,NA,NA,CASTTVAVNTEAFF
many,TRBV6-5,TRBJ2-7,15,NA,TGTGCCAGCAGTTCCAGTCCGGGAAGGAGCCGCGAGCAGTACTTC,CASSSSPGRSREQYF
many,TRBV20-1,TRBJ2-7,12,NA,TGCAGTGCTATACCAAGCTCCTACGAGCAGTACTTC,CSAIPSSYEQYF
NA,TRBV6-4,TRBJ1-1,14,TRBD1,TGTGCCAGCAGTGACGGGACAGAAGACACTGAAGCTTTCTTT,CASSDGTEDTEAFF
many,TRBV5-1,TRBJ2-7,15,NA,TGCGCCAGCAGCTTCTGGGTAGGACCTTCCTACGAGCAGTACTTC,CASSFWVGPSYEQYF
few,TRBV11-1,TRBJ2-5,14,NA,TGTGCCAGCAGCTTAGCGCAGTATTTGGAGACCCAGTACTTC,CASSLAQYLETQYF
NA,TRBV6-2/TRBV6-3,TRBJ2-5,12,TRBD2,TGTGCCAGGGGGGGGAGCCAAGAGACCCAGTACTTC,CARGGSQETQYF
many,TRBV15,TRBJ1-2,13,TRBD1,TGTGCCACCAGCAGAATACAGGGGTATGGCTACACCTTC,CATSRIQGYGYTF
many,TRBV28,TRBJ2-2,16,TRBD2,TGTGCCAGCAGTTTAGGGCTAGCGGGAACCACCGGGGAGCTGTTTTTT,CASSLGLAGTTGELFF
many,TRBV7-9,TRBJ1-1,18,NA,TGTGCCAGCAGCTATGCCTTAGGGGTTCGCGCGAAGCACACTGAAGCTTTCTTT,CASSYALGVRAKHTEAFF
many,TRBV10-3,TRBJ2-7,17,NA,TGTGCCAGCAGTGAGTCTAAGTGGACAGCTACCTCCTACGAGCAGTACTTC,CASSESKWTATSYEQYF
NA,TRBV29-1,TRBJ1-1,13,NA,TGCAGCGTTGGTCGACAGACGAACACTGAAGCTTTCTTT,CSVGRQTNTEAFF
NA,TRBV11-3,TRBJ1-2,14,NA,TGTGCCAGCAGCTTTAGGCCTCCTGACTATGGCTACACCTTC,CASSFRPPDYGYTF
many,TRBV12-3/TRBV12-4,TRBJ2-2,12,NA,TGTGCCAGCAGTTTAGGTATCGGGGAGCTGTTTTTT,CASSLGIGELFF
many,TRBV15,TRBJ2-5,14,TRBD2,TGTGCCACCAGCTTAGGGACTAGTTGGGAGACCCAGTACTTC,CATSLGTSWETQYF
few,TRBV20-1,TRBJ2-7,15,NA,TGCAGTGCTACCACCTCCTCTGGGGGACTCTACGAGCAGTACTTC,CSATTSSGGLYEQYF
few,TRBV5-1,TRBJ1-1,15,TRBD1,TGCGCCAGCAGCTGGGACAGGGGGGGATCTGCTGAAGCTTTCTTT,CASSWDRGGSAEAFF
NA,TRBV20-1,TRBJ2-5,17,NA,TGCAGTGCTAGAGTGCCCCACGGGGCGAATCCAACGGAGACCCAGTACTTC,CSARVPHGANPTETQYF
few,TRBV7-9,TRBJ1-1,15,NA,TGTGCCAGCAGCCCATTTTCTACCGGAGGAACTGAAGCTTTCTTT,CASSPFSTGGTEAFF
many,TRBV12-3/TRBV12-4,TRBJ1-6,14,TRBD1,TGTGCCAGCAGGACCGACAGGGGTGGCTCACCCCTCCACTTT,CASRTDRGGSPLHF
NA,TRBV25-1,TRBJ1-1,15,NA,TGTGCCAGCAGTGACGGGGCGGACCAGAACACTGAAGCTTTCTTT,CASSDGADQNTEAFF
many,TRBV10-3,TRBJ1-1,13,NA,TGTGCCATCAGTCGGGTTAAGAACACTGAAGCTTTCTTT,CAISRVKNTEAFF
many,TRBV7-2,TRBJ1-6,14,NA,TGTGCCAGCAGCACCGGGCCCAAGGATTCACCCCTCCACTTT,CASSTGPKDSPLHF
NA,TRBV20-1,TRBJ2-7,13,TRBD2,TGCAGTGCTAGAGGGGAGCGGGACTACGAGCTGTACTTC,CSARGERDYELYF
NA,TRBV12-3/TRBV12-4,TRBJ1-5,15,NA,TGTGCCAGCAGCCCCTTGGCCAGGGCGGGTCAGCCCCAGCATTTT,CASSPLARAGQPQHF
many,TRBV6-5,TRBJ1-1,14,TRBD1,TGTGCCAGCAGTTACCGACAGGGAGGGAATGAAGCTTTCTTT,CASSYRQGGNEAFF
many,TRBV29-1,TRBJ1-2,13,TRBD1,TGCAGCGTTAAGGGACAGGGGGAAAACGGCTACACCTTC,CSVKGQGENGYTF
many,TRBV27,TRBJ1-2,14,NA,TGTGCCAGCAAGGTCGGGACAATGGGTACGGGCTACACCTTC,CASKVGTMGTGYTF
many,TRBV7-2,TRBJ1-1,15,NA,TGTGCCAGCAGCTTAGGTCGGGGGAGGGACACTGAAGCTTTCTTT,CASSLGRGRDTEAFF
few,TRBV24-1,TRBJ1-2,15,NA,TGTGCCACCAGTGGGGTCGGACAAGCCTACTATGGCTACACCTTC,CATSGVGQAYYGYTF
NA,TRBV5-1,TRBJ1-1,14,TRBD1,TGCGCCAGCAGTTCCGGGACAGGGTACACTGAAGCTTTCTTT,CASSSGTGYTEAFF
NA,TRBV15,TRBJ2-7,16,TRBD2,TGTGCCACCAGCAGAGGGGGGGGAGGTACGGCCTACGAGCAGTACTTC,CATSRGGGGTAYEQYF
few,TRBV18,TRBJ2-7,13,NA,TGTGCCAGCTCACCACCAGGGGGTGGGGAGCAGTACTTC,CASSPPGGGEQYF
NA,TRBV10-3,TRBJ2-2,16,NA,TGTGCCATTGCCCCCTGTCCCGGGGGCCCCACCGGGGAGCTGTTTTTT,CAIAPCPGGPTGELFF
NA,TRBV29-1,TRBJ1-2,14,NA,TGCAGCGTCCCTACGGGGGGCATAAGCTATGGCTACACCTTC,CSVPTGGISYGYTF
NA,TRBV12-3/TRBV12-4,TRBJ2-5,15,TRBD2,TGTGCCAGCAGTTTAGCGCTTAGCGGGAGCGAGACCCAGTACTTC,CASSLALSGSETQYF
NA,TRBV28,TRBJ1-2,15,TRBD1,TGTGCCAGCAGAAATACAGGGGTTGCAAACTATGGCTACACCTTC,CASRNTGVANYGYTF
few,TRBV7-2,TRBJ2-2,18,NA,TGTGCCAGCAGCGCCGGAGGGGGTGGGAGGCCGAACACCGGGGAGCTGTTTTTT,CASSAGGGGRPNTGELFF
many,TRBV11-3,TRBJ2-5,17,TRBD2,TGTGCCAGCAGCTTAGATGGTAGCGGGAGAGCCCGAGAGACCCAGTACTTC,CASSLDGSGRARETQYF
NA,TRBV12-3/TRBV12-4,TRBJ2-2,17,TRBD1,TGTGCCAGCAGTTATACGACAGGGGAAACGAACGCCGGGGAGCTGTTTTTT,CASSYTTGETNAGELFF
many,TRBV27,TRBJ1-6,15,TRBD1,TGTGCCAGCAGTTTACTCGACAGGGGAGTTTCACCCCTCCACTTT,CASSLLDRGVSPLHF
many,TRBV6-5,TRBJ1-5,15,NA,TGTGCCAGCAGAACCGGGACGTCATCGAATCAGCCCCAGCATTTT,CASRTGTSSNQPQHF
many,TRBV12-3/TRBV12-4,TRBJ1-2,14,NA,TGTGCCAGCAGTGTCTCAAGGGCGTATCACGGCTACACCTTC,CASSVSRAYHGYTF
few,TRBV20-1,TRBJ2-2,14,NA,TGCAGTGCCCTGGACAGACCGAACACCGGGGAGCTGTTTTTT,CSALDRPNTGELFF